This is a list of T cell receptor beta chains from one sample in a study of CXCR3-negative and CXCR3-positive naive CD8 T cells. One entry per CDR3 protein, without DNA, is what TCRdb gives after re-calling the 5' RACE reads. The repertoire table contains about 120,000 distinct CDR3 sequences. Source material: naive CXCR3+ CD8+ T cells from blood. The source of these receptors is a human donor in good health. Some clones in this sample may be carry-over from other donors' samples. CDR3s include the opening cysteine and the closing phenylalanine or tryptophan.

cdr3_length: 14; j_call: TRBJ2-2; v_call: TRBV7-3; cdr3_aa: CASSPSSGGMELFF
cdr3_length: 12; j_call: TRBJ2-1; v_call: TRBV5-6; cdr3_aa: CASSSRYNEQFF
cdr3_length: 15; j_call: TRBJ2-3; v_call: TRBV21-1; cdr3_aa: CASSKARQPRDTQYF
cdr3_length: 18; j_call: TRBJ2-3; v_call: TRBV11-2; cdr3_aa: CASSYPLAGGPSTDTQYF
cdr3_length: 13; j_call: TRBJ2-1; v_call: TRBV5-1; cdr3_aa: CASSFTNGNEQFF
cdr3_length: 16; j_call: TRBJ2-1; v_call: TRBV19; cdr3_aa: CASIPSGPSSYNEQFF
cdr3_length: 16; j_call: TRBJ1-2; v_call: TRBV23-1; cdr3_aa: CASSQTQPSGAYGYTF
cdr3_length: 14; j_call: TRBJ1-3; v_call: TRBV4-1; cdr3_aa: CASSQDPQGNTIYF
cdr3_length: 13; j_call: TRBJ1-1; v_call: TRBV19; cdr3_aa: CASTQGGSTEAFF
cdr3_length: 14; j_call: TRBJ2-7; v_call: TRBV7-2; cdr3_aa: CASSWVGDFYEQYF
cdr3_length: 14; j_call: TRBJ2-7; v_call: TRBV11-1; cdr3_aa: CASSILRGSYEQYF
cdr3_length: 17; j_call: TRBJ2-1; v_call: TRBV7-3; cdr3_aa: CASSLFVGGLSYNEQFF
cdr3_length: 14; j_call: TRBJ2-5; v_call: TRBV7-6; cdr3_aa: CASSSGTVGFDQYF
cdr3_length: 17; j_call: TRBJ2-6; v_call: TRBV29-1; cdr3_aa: CSVEGGGGTAGANVLTF
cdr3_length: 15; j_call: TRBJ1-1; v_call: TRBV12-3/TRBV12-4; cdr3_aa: CASSLVGTGNAEAFF
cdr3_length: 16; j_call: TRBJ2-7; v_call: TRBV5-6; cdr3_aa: CASSLVSGGAAYEQYF
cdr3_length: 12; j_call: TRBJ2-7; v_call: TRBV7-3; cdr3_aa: CASSPGQGEQYF
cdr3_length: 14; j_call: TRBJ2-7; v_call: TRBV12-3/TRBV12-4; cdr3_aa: CASSLSDTAYEQYF
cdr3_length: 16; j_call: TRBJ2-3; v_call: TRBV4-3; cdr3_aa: CASSQDRGGGTDTRYF
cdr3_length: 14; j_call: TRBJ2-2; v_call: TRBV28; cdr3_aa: CASSLVFNTGELFF
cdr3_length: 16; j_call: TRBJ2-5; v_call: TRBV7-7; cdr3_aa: CASSPHKGQGGETQYF
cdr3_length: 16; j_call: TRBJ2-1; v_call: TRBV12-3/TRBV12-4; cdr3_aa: CASSPSGDRMDDEQFF
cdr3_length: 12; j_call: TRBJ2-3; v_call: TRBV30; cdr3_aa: CAWTSGADTQYF
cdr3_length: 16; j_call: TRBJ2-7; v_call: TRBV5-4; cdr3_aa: CASSSGTGKIGNEQYF
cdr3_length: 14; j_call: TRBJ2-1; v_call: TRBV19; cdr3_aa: CASSIRASYNEQFF
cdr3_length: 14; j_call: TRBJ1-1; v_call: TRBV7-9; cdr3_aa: CASREPGQGSEAFF
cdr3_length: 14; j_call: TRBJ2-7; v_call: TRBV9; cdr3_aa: CASSEGTIAYEQYF
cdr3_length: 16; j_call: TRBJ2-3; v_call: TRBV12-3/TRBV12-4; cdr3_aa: CASSFGSGGASDTQYF